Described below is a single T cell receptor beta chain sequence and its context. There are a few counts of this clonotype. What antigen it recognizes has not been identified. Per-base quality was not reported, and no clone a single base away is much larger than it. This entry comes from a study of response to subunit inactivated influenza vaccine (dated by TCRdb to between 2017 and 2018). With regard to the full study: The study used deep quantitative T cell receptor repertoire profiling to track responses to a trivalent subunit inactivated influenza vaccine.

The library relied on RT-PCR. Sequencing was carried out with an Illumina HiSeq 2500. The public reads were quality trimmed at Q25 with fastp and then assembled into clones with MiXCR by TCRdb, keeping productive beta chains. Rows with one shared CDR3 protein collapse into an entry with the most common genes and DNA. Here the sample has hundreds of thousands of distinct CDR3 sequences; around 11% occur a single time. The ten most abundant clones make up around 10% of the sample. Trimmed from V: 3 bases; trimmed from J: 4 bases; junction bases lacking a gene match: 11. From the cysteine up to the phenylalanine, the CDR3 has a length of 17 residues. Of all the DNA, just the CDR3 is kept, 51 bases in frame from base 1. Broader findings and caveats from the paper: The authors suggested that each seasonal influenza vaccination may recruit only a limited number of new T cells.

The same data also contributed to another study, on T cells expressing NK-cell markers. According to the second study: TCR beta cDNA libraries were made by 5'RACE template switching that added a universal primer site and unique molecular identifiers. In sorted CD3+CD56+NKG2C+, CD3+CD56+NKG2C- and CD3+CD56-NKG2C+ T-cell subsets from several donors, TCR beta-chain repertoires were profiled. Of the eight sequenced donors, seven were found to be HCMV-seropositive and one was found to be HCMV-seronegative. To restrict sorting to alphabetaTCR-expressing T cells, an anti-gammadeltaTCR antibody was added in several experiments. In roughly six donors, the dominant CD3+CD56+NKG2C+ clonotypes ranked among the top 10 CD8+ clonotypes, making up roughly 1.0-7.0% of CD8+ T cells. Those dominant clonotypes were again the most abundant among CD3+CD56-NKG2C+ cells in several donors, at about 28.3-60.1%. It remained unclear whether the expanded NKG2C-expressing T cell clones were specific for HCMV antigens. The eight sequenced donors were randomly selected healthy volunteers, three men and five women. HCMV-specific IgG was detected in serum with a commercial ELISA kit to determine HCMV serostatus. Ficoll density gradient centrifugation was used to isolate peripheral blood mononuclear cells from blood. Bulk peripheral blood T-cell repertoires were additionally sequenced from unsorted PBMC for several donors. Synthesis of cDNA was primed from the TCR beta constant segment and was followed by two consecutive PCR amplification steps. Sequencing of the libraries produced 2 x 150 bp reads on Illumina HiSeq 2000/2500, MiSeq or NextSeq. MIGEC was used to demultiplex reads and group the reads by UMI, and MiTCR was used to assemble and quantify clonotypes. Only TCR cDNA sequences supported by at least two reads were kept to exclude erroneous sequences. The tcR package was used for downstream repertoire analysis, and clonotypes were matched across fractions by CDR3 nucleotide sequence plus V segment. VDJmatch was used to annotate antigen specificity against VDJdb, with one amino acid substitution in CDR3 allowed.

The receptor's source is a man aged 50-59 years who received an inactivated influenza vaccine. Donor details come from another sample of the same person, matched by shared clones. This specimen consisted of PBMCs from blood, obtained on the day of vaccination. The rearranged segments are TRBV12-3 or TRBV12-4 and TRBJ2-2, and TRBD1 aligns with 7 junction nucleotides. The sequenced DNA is TGTGCCAGCAGTTTGGGACAGTTGGGCTATGGCACCGGGGAGCTGTTTTTT. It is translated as CASSLGQLGYGTGELFF.